This T cell receptor beta chain originates from a study of blood T cell repertoires in COVID-19. On the study more broadly: Acute and convalescent COVID-19 specimens originated in the United States, Italy and Spain.

This study enrolled people aged roughly 18 to 90 from under 25 US geographic areas. V dropped 5 bases and J dropped 7 bases, with 6 bases sitting between them. Germline CDR1 reads SGHTA; CDR2 reads FQGNSA. The CDR3 has 11 residues. Original handling: Amplification with reference gene primers provided the estimates of nucleated cell counts. Repertoires were generated with immunoSEQ multiplex PCR, while TCRdb's copy carries only in-frame clones and drops some. The V and J calls and clone size are taken from that table; D and trimming were inferred from the DNA. The sample lists roughly 200,000 clones, approximately 86% occurring once.

This chain links TRBV7-2 with TRBJ2-1; D not certain. The sequence was collected from a man in his late teens or twenties with acute COVID-19. The sample was PBMCs or T cells enriched from blood (not recorded which). CDR3 coding DNA: TGTGCCAGCAGCCAGACAAATGAGCAGTTCTTC. Translation gives CASSQTNEQFF.